This TCR beta chain was obtained from a study of cytomegalovirus exposure and HLA in healthy donors (dated by TCRdb to 2017 to 2019). Concerning the study at large: According to a later analysis, one platform produced both the roughly 110 validation repertoires and the roughly 650 repertoires of the first cohort. The aim of the study was to test whether cataloging public T cell receptors could identify signatures of past pathogen exposure. High-throughput TCR immunosequencing, statistical association of individual TCRs with disease status, and machine learning were combined to predict cytomegalovirus infection status. In addition to the first cohort of roughly 700 subjects, a separate validation cohort of 120 different subjects was used. The study at large found these results: In both the original and validation cohorts, the classifier was reported to diagnose cytomegalovirus status with high specificity and sensitivity. The validation cohort had no HLA typing available for a later analysis, so co-occurrence within that cohort was assessed over all 120 or so repertoires. Most TCR sequences were observed very rarely across donors, whereas some public TCRs were present in many individuals. Three of the identified cytomegalovirus-associated TCR beta chains were confirmed in vitro to be specific for cytomegalovirus antigens. A later analysis found that TCRs clustered in the first cohort also tended to co-occur in the approximately 120 validation repertoires, with roughly 95% of cluster scores above 0. In the study, about 150 TCR beta chains were listed as associated with cytomegalovirus. The authors suggested that the approach could potentially be extended to other disease states and immunological phenotypes.

The CDR3 spans 11 residues, from the cysteine through the phenylalanine. The only DNA kept is the CDR3, 33 bases in frame from the first base. V and J are truncated by 5 bases and 7 bases respectively, leaving an intervening sequence of 7 bases. CDR1 is given as SGHTA and CDR2 as FQGNSA, both from the germline V gene. A word on this clone: The clone's antigen remains unknown. Base qualities were left out, and no much larger clone turns up one base away.

Libraries were made using the immunoSEQ multiplex PCR assay. As for the original processing: A statistical classification framework was built to diagnose cytomegalovirus status from the catalog of TCR beta chain sequences. Drawn from immuneACCESS, this table holds only the in-frame rearrangements with V and J called that TCRdb kept. Clones are partly lost; checked studies trace under half to an unresolved V gene and leave the rest unexplained. V and J calls and clone size are those listed in that table; D and trimming were worked out from the DNA. For this sample the table gives 160,000 or so clones, of which 85% were detected only once. Of the sample, around 2.4% falls within the top ten clones. Donors formed part of the validation cohort, which comprised over a hundred subjects and was distinct from the first cohort of fewer than 750 subjects.

The chain is assembled from TRBV7-2 and TRBJ2-3, with a weak D call of TRBD2 (5 bases match). The sequenced sample was PBMCs. The receptor comes from a man aged 25 to 40 in good health and CMV-seropositive. The DNA sequence is TGTGCCAGCAGCAACGGGAATACGCAGTATTTT. Its coded protein is CASSNGNTQYF.